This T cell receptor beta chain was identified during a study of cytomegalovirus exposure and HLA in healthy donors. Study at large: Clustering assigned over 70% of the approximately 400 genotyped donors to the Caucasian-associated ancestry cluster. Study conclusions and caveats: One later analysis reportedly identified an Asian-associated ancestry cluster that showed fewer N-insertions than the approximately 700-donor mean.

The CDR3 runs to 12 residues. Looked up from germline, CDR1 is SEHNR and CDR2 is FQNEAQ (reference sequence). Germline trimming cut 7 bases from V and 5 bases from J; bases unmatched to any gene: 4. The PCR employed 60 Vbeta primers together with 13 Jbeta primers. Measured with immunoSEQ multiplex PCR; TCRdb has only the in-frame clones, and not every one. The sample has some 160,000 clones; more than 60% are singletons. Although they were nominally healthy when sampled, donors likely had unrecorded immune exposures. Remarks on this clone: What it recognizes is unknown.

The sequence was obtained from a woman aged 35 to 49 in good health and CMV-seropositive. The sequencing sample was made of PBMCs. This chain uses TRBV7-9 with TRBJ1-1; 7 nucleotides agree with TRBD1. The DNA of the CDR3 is TGTGCCAGCAACCAGGGGGGAACTGAAGCTTTCTTT. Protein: CASNQGGTEAFF.